This note documents a single T cell receptor (beta chain) sequence. The data derive from a study of T cell responses to AZD1222 COVID-19 vaccine. V lost 0 bases and J 8 bases, leaving 11 bases between the germline ends. From germline, CDR1 is SGHRS and CDR2 YFSETQ. The CDR3 totals 14 residues. Profiled with immunoSEQ multiplex PCR; TCRdb holds only in-frame clones, not every one. The sample has 98,000 or so clones, about nine tenths seen once; the top ten hold roughly 15%. The source was peripheral blood, collected 28 days after the second AZD1222 dose. V usage is TRBV5-1 and J usage is TRBJ1-4, with D perhaps matching TRBD1 (6 bases). This TCR came from an adult who received the AZD1222 COVID-19 vaccine. The CDR3 DNA sequence: TGCGCCAGCAGCTTGGTACAGGGAGACGAAAAACTGTTTTTT. Its protein product is CASSLVQGDEKLFF.